The clone carrying this T cell receptor (beta chain) was seen repeatedly, ten times or more. As yet, its antigen is unknown. Amplification targeted the TCR beta CDR3 regions, with RNA transcripts as the source material. HTBI primers primed a first-round RT-PCR, and a second-round multiplex PCR followed. TCRdb redid the calling of the multiplex PCR reads with MiXCR, one entry per CDR3 protein. The sample consists of about 620,000 distinct CDR3 sequences, 20% to 25% of them appearing once. These data belong to a study of Graves' ophthalmopathy and Graves' hyperthyroidism. The study's findings and limits: A 13-signature model separated ophthalmopathy from stable hyperthyroidism, just over 85% sensitivity, roughly 81% specificity.

The origin of this receptor is a woman between 18 and 29 years old with stable Graves' hyperthyroidism. Some clones in this sample may be carry-over from other donors' samples. Input material: peripheral blood.

The CDR3 is CASKNSWNTEAFF. The CDR3, as DNA: TGTGCCAGCAAGAACAGTTGGAACACTGAAGCTTTCTTT. This chain links TRBV6-1 with TRBJ1-1; D unresolved. V shed 7 bases and J shed 1 base, with 10 bases lying between them. This CDR3 has 13 residues. Germline-derived CDR1 and CDR2 are MNHNS and SASEGT.